This T cell receptor (beta chain) was captured by sequencing in a study of shared clonotypes between healthy human individuals. The germline CDR1 and CDR2 sequences are MNHNY and SVGAGI (reference sequence). Losses at the gene ends were 2 bases for V and 0 bases for J; bases not matched to a gene: 4. The CDR3 length is 15 residues. Original methodology: Without quality scores, immunoSEQ junctional reads could not be filtered like full-length reads. Assay: immunoSEQ multiplex PCR; the TCRdb copy retains only in-frame clones and omits some. The DNA was the basis for D and trimming; V, J and clone size are from that table. The sample consists of just over 2,000,000 clones, 95% of them appearing once.

The clonotype originates from a man younger than 35 in good health. V and J are TRBV6-6 and TRBJ2-7; 7 bases fit TRBD1. Sequenced input: naive CD4+ T cells sorted from blood. Documented subset: CD45RA+ positively selected. CDR3: CASSYTDRSSYEQYF. The CDR3 DNA reads as TGTGCCAGCAGTTACACGGACAGGAGCTCCTACGAGCAGTACTTC.